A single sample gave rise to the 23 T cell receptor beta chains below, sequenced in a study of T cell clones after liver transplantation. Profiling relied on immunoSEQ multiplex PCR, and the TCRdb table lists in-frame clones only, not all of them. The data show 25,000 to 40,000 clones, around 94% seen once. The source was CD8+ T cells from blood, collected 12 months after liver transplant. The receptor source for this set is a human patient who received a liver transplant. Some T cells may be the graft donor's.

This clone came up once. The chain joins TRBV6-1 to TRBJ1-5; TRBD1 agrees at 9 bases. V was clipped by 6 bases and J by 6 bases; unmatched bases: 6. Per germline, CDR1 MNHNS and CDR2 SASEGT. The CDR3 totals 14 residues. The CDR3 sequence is CASSGRDRVQPQHF. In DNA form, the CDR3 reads TGTGCCAGCAGCGGGCGGGACAGGGTTCAGCCCCAGCATTTT.

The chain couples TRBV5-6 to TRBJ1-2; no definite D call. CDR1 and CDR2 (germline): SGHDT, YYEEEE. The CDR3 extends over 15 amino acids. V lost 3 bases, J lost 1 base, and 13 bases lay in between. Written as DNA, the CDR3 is TGTGCCAGCAGCTCCATTACGGAAGATAACTATGGCTACACCTTC. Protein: CASSSITEDNYGYTF.

The CDR3 loop is CASSEAGRTEAFF. CDR3 nucleotide sequence: TGTGCCAGCAGTGAGGCGGGAAGGACTGAAGCTTTCTTT. V gene TRBV27 combines with J gene TRBJ1-1; D is undetermined. Germline CDR1 and CDR2: MNHEY and SMNVEV (reference sequence). There are 13 residues in the CDR3. With 5 bases removed from V and 5 bases from J, the gap between germline ends came to 12 bases.

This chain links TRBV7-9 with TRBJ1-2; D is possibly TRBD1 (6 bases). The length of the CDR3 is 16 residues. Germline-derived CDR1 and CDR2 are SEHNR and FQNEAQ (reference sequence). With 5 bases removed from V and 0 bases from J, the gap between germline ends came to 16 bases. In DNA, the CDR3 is TGTGCCAGCAGCCCGGCTGGGACAAGGGCTAACTATGGCTACACCTTC. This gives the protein CASSPAGTRANYGYTF.

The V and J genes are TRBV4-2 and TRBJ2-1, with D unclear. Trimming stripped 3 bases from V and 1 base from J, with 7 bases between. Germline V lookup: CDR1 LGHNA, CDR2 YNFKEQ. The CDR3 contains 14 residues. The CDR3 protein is CASSHPDSYNEQFF. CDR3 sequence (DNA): TGTGCCAGCAGCCATCCAGATTCCTACAATGAGCAGTTCTTC.

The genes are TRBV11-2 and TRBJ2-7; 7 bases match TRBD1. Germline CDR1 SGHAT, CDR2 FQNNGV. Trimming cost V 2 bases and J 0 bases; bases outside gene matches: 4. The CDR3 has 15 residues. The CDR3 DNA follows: TGTGCCAGCAGCTTAATCGCAGGGGGCTCCTACGAGCAGTACTTC. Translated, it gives CASSLIAGGSYEQYF.

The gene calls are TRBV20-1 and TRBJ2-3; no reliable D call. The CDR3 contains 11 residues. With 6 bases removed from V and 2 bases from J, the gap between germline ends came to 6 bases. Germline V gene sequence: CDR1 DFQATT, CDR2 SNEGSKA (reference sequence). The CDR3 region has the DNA TGCAGTGCCACGACCACAGATACGCAGTATTTT. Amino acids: CSATTTDTQYF.

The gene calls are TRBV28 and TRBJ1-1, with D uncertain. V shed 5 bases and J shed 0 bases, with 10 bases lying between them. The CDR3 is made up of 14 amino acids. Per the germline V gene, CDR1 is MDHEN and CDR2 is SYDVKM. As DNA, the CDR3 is TGTGCCAGCAGTCTCTCCCTTATGAACACTGAAGCTTTCTTT. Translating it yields CASSLSLMNTEAFF.

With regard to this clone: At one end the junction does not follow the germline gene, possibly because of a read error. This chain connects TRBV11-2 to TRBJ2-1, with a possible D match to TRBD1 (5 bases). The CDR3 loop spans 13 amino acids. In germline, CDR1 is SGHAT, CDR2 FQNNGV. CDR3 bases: TGTGCCACTAAGCCGTTGGGGCTCAATGGGCAGTTCTTC. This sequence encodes CATKPLGLNGQFF.

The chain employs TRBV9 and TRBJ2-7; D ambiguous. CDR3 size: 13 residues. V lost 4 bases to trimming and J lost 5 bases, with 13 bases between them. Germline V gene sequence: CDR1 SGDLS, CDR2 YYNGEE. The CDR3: CASSPPGSDEQYF. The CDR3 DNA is TGTGCCAGCAGCCCCCCCGGATCTGACGAGCAGTACTTC.

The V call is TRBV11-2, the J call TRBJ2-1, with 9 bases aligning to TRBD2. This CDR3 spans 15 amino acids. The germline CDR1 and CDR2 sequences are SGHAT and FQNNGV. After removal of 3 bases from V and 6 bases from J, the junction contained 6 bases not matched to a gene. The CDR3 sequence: CASSFLASGVNEQFF. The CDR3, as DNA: TGTGCCAGCAGCTTTCTCGCTAGCGGGGTCAATGAGCAGTTCTTC. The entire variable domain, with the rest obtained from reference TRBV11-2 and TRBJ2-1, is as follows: EAGVAQSPRYKIIEKRQSVAFWCNPISGHATLYWYQQILGQGPKLLIQFQNNGVVDDSQLPKDRFSAERLKGVDSTLKIQPAKLEDSAVYLCASSFLASGVNEQFFGPGTRLTVL.

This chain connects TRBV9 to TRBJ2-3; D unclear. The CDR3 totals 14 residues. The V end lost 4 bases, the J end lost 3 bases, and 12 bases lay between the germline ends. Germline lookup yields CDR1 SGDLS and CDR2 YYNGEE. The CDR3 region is CASSPGPWTDTQYF. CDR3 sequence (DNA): TGTGCCAGCAGCCCTGGTCCCTGGACAGATACGCAGTATTTT.

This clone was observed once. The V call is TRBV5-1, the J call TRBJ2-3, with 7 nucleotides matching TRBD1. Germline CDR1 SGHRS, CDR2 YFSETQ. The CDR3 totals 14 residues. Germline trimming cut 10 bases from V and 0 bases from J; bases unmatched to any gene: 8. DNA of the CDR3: TGCGCCGAACCAGACAGGGATAGCACAGATACGCAGTATTTT. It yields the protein CAEPDRDSTDTQYF.

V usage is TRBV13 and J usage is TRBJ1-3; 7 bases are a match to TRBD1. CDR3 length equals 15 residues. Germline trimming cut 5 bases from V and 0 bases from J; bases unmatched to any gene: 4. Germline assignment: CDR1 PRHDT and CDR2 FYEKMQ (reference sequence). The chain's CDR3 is CASSITGDSGNTIYF. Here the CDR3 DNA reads TGTGCCAGCAGCATTACAGGGGACTCTGGAAACACCATATATTTT. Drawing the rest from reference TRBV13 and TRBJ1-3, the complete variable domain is AAGVIQSPRHLIKEKRETATLKCYPIPRHDTVYWYQQGPGQDPQFLISFYEKMQSDKGSIPDRFSAQQFSDYHSELNMSSLELGDSALYFCASSITGDSGNTIYFGEGSWLTVV.

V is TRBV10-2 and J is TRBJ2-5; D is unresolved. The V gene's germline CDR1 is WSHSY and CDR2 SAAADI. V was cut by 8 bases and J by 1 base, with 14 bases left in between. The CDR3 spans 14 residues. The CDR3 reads CASGKPRSQETQYF. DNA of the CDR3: TGCGCCAGCGGCAAACCCAGGAGCCAAGAGACCCAGTACTTC.

The CDR3 region has the DNA TGTGCCAGCAGAACAAAGGGGCTCTTAGTTGAAGCTTTCTTT. Its translation: CASRTKGLLVEAFF. The chain uses TRBV6-1 and TRBJ1-1; a possible D gene is TRBD1 (5 bases). The germline V and J ends were trimmed by 6 bases and 7 bases, with 18 bases remaining between them. This CDR3 comprises 14 residues. Germline V lookup: CDR1 MNHNS, CDR2 SASEGT.

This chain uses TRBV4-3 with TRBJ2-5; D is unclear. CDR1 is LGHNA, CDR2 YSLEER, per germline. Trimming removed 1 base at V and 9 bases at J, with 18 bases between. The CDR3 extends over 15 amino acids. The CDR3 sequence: CASSQGVGLGRPQYF. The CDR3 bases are TGCGCCAGCAGCCAAGGAGTCGGATTAGGTCGGCCCCAGTACTTC.

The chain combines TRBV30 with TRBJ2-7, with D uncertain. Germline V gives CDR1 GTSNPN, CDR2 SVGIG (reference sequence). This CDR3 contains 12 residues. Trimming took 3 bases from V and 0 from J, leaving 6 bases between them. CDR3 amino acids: CAWSLDSYEQYF. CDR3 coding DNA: TGTGCCTGGAGCCTGGACTCCTACGAGCAGTACTTC.

The CDR3 bases are TGTGCCAGCAGCTTATCCGGGACTAGCTACGAGCAGTACTTC. This translates into CASSLSGTSYEQYF. The chain is built from TRBV7-8 and TRBJ2-7, with 8 positions matching TRBD2. Unmatched junction bases numbered 3, after V lost 2 bases and J lost 3 bases. Germline CDR1 is SGHVS and CDR2 is FQNEAQ. The CDR3 is made up of 14 amino acids. Looking up the rest from reference TRBV7-8 and TRBJ2-7 gives the full variable domain: GAGVSQSPRYKVAKRGQDVALRCDPISGHVSLFWYQQALGQGPEFLTYFQNEAQLDKSGLPSDRFFAERPEGSVSTLKIQRTQQEDSAVYLCASSLSGTSYEQYFGPGTRLTVT.

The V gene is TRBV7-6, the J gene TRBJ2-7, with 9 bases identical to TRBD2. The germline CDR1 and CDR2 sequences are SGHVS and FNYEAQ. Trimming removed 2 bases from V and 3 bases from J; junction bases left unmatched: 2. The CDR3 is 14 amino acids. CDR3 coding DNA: TGTGCCAGCAGCTTAAAAGCGGGAGGCTACGAGCAGTACTTC. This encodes CASSLKAGGYEQYF.

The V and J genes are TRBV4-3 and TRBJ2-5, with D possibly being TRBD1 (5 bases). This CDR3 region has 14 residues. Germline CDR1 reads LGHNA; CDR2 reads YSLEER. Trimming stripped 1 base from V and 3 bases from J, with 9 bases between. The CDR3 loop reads CASSQGTYEETQYF. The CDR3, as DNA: TGCGCCAGCAGCCAAGGGACATACGAAGAGACCCAGTACTTC.

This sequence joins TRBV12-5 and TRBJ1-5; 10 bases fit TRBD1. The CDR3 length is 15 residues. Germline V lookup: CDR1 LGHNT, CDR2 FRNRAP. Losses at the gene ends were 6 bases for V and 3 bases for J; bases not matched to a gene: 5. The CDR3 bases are TGTGCTAGTGGCGAGGACAGGGGGATCAATCAGCCCCAGCATTTT. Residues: CASGEDRGINQPQHF.

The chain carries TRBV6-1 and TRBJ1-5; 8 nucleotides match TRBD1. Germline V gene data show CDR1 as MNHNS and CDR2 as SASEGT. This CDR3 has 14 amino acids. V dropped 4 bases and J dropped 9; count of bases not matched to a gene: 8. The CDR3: CASSVTRGLRPQHF. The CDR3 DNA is TGTGCCAGCAGTGTTACCAGGGGGCTCAGGCCCCAGCATTTT.